The source of this T cell receptor beta chain is a study of Ad26.COV2.S vaccination and SARS-CoV-2 variants (dated by TCRdb to the early 2020s). Regarding the research as a whole: TCRbeta repertoire sequencing served as the tool for gauging how specific and how broad the SARS-CoV-2-reactive T cell receptors were following Ad26.COV2.S vaccination. The TCR-sequenced set comprised approximately 32 samples: some 19 Ad26.COV2.S vaccine recipients, 5 placebo recipients and 8 SARS-CoV-2 convalescent individuals. Paper-wide results and their limitations: Vaccine and placebo recipients had comparable non-spike TCR breadth, which fits with the vaccine containing only spike. After vaccination, spike-specific CD8+ and CD4+ T cell responses were reported to show substantial breadth. Spike-specific TCR breadth was higher in Ad26.COV2.S recipients than in placebo recipients (P = 0.0014). The authors noted that the TCR breadth and depth analyses may have underestimated total T cell responses.

The immunoSEQ Assay was the method used to sequence TCRbeta CDR3 regions. After extraction, genomic DNA underwent amplification by bias-controlled multiplex PCR, followed by high-throughput sequencing. As for how the authors treated the data: To quantify the absolute abundance of each unique TCRbeta CDR3 region, sequences were collapsed and filtered. Usable DNA was measured by amplifying reference genes present in all nucleated cells, and TCRbeta template counts were normalized to that usable DNA to estimate T cell fraction. Repertoire TCRs were annotated as SARS-CoV-2-specific when V gene, CDR3 amino acid sequence and J gene were exactly matched to a known reactive TCR set. MIRA supplied the reference SARS-CoV-2 TCR set, which was filtered for enrichment in COVID-19-positive ImmuneCODE repertoires so that public or cross-reactive TCRs were removed. Using the MIRA antigens, annotated TCRs were further analysed by specific ORF or by position within an ORF. Breadth was defined as annotated unique rearrangements over total unique productive rearrangements; depth was the summed frequency of those rearrangements. Two-sided Wilcoxon rank-sum tests were applied when comparing TCR breadth between groups. Drawn from immuneACCESS, this table holds only the in-frame rearrangements with V and J called that TCRdb kept. Clones are partly lost; checked studies trace under half to an unresolved V gene and leave the rest unexplained. V and J calls and clone size are those listed in that table; D and trimming were worked out from the DNA. The sample table contains approximately 97,000 clones; only one count was recorded for around three quarters of them. Of the sample, around 16% is held by the ten largest clones.

The sample's time point label is to be understood as: individuals recovered from natural SARS-CoV-2 infection. V sheds 8 bases and J sheds 5 bases, leaving 15 bases between their ends. The CDR3 goes from the cysteine to the phenylalanine over 13 residues. Kept here is only the CDR3 DNA, which spans 39 bases and is read in frame from base 1. CDR1 is given as MNHEY and CDR2 as SVGAGI, both from the germline V gene. This clone has only one observation. Its antigen specificity is not known. Per-nucleotide qualities are absent, and no much larger clonotype sits a single base away. The sample here was peripheral blood, taken after recovery from COVID-19. The receptor's source is a human donor who had recovered from COVID-19. The V gene is TRBV6-5 and the J gene is TRBJ2-5; TRBD2 is possibly the D segment (5 matching bases). The CDR3 is CASLWGEGETQYF. The nucleotide sequence reads as follows: TGTGCCAGCTTGTGGGGAGAAGGGGAGACCCAGTACTTC.